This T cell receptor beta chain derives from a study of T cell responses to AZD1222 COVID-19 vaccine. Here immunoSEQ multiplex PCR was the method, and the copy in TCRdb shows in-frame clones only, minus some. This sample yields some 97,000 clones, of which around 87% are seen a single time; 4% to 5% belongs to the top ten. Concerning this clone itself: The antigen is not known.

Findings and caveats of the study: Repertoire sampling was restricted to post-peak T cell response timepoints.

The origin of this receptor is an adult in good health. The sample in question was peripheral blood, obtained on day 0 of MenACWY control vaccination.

The CDR3 DNA reads as TGTGCCACGACTAGCGGTGCAGATACGCAGTATTTT. Protein: CATTSGADTQYF. V gene TRBV10-3 combines with J gene TRBJ2-3, with 9 bases fitting TRBD2. The CDR3 runs 12 residues. Germline CDR1 ENHRY, CDR2 SYGVKD. The V segment lost 10 bases and the J segment 4 bases; nucleotides outside the gene matches: 3.